The entry that follows covers one T cell receptor beta chain sequence. Its antigen is as yet unknown. The sample originates from a study of OX40 agonist ivuxolimab in advanced cancers. On the study more broadly: Ivuxolimab, an agonistic anti-OX40 (CD134) antibody, was given to patients. Dose-escalation patients were diagnosed with hepatocellular carcinoma, melanoma, renal cell cancer or head and neck cancer.

The CDR3 extends over 13 amino acids. In germline, CDR1 is SQVTM, CDR2 ANQGSEA. V lost 5 bases and J lost 2, with 13 bases in between. Using immunoSEQ multiplex PCR, the repertoire was profiled, and TCRdb retains in-frame clones only, with some absent. The table has about 46,000 clones, 82% seen once. Notes on the study in general: It was not determined which antigens were specifically recognized by the peripheral T cells that had undergone clonal expansion. Clonal expansion was among the lowest in partial responders at 0.1-3.0 mg/kg, especially CD8+.

The TCR originated in an adult with an advanced solid tumor such as melanoma, head and neck, liver or kidney cancer. Sequenced here: CD4+ or CD8+ T cells sorted from blood, sampled in a trial of the OX40 agonist ivuxolimab. The chain is built from TRBV29-1 and TRBJ2-7, with D possibly being TRBD1 (5 bases). CDR3 in DNA: TGCAGCGTTCACTTGGGGCAGCCCTACGAGCAGTACTTC. This sequence encodes CSVHLGQPYEQYF.